This T cell receptor (beta chain) is drawn from a study of immune heterogeneity within non-small cell lung tumors. Whole-study findings and limits: Local T-cell clonality was recorded as moderately but significantly correlated with local tumor mutational burden, with R 0.3 to 0.4.

The TCR beta CDR3 region was amplified by multiplex PCR employing 32 V and 13 J primers. Using its own MiXCR run on the multiplex PCR reads, TCRdb lists one record per CDR3 protein. Among about 2,900 distinct CDR3 sequences listed, about 22% were seen once. The CDR3 is made up of 16 amino acids. Between the trimmed V and J ends, which lost 2 bases and 4 bases, there was a span of 12 bases. Germline CDR1 is LGHDT and CDR2 is YNNKEL (reference sequence). At around 600 ng per sample, bulk tumor genomic DNA provided the template. Several biopsies were spaced far apart within each primary tumor and obtained as surgery took place. Patients with untreated, newly diagnosed non-small cell lung cancer underwent curative surgery. This clonotype ranks as medium-sized. Its antigen remains unknown.

The gene calls are TRBV3-1 and TRBJ2-6; the D gene could be TRBD1 or TRBD2 (6 bases each). This sequence was found in a man between 60 and 75 years old with non-small cell lung cancer. The specimen was lung tumor tissue. CDR3 coding DNA: TGTGCCAGCAGCCAACCAGGGGAGGTCGGGGCCAACGTCCTGACTTTC. It is translated as CASSQPGEVGANVLTF.